This T cell receptor beta chain is drawn from a study of response to subunit inactivated influenza vaccine. Study findings and constraints: The authors offered the suggestion that each seasonal influenza vaccination recruits few new T cells.

This clonotype was observed a handful of times. Its antigen is still unknown. In germline, CDR1 is DFQATT, CDR2 SNEGSKA (reference sequence). V was clipped by 4 bases and J by 4 bases; unmatched bases: 6. This CDR3 is built from 13 residues. One entry per CDR3 protein results from TCRdb running MiXCR on the RT-PCR reads. The sample holds around 540,000 distinct CDR3 sequences, 10% to 15% seen once. The TCR sequence derives from a middle-aged man who received an inactivated influenza vaccine. This rearrangement joins TRBV20-1 to TRBJ2-7, with 8 bases that match TRBD1. Sequencing was performed on PBMCs from blood, taken on the day of vaccination. CDR3 coding DNA: TGCAGTGCTAAGGACAGGGTCAGTTACGAGCAGTACTTC. The encoded protein is CSAKDRVSYEQYF.